These 14 T cell receptor beta chains were all obtained from the same sample, sequenced in a study of blood T cell repertoires in COVID-19. Only in-frame clones appear in the TCRdb table, and some are missing; sequencing was by immunoSEQ multiplex PCR. The data show fewer than 250,000 clones, approximately 83% seen once. Sequenced material: PBMCs or T cells enriched from blood (not recorded which). These TCRs come from a woman between 45 and 65 years old who had been exposed to COVID-19.

The sample holds one count of this clone. The chain has TRBV7-8 and TRBJ2-2, with TRBD2 as a possible D gene (5 bases). Trimming shortened V by 3 bases and J by 5 bases, and 13 bases separated the two germline ends. Germline V CDR1 and CDR2: SGHVS, FQNEAQ. The CDR3 runs 15 residues. The CDR3 nucleotides are TGTGCCAGCAGCTTCGGACTTCGAGGGACCGGGGAGCTGTTTTTT. Protein: CASSFGLRGTGELFF. The entire variable domain, with the rest obtained from reference TRBV7-8 and TRBJ2-2, is as follows: GAGVSQSPRYKVAKRGQDVALRCDPISGHVSLFWYQQALGQGPEFLTYFQNEAQLDKSGLPSDRFFAERPEGSVSTLKIQRTQQEDSAVYLCASSFGLRGTGELFFGEGSRLTVL.

The chain employs TRBV7-2 and TRBJ1-1; D gene uncertain. Germline CDR1 and CDR2: SGHTA and FQGNSA. CDR3 size: 14 residues. Between the trimmed V and J ends, which lost 2 bases and 5 bases, there was a span of 12 bases. In nucleotides, the CDR3 is TGTGCCAGCAGCTTAAACTGGGAGAGAACTGAAGCTTTCTTT. Its translation: CASSLNWERTEAFF.

The rearrangement joins TRBV2 to TRBJ2-1; 12 bases fit TRBD2. Germline-derived CDR1 and CDR2 are SNHLY and FYNNEI. The CDR3 covers 16 residues. The V and J ends lost 6 bases and 2 bases, in that order; junction bases with no gene match: 5. The DNA for the CDR3 is TGTGCCAGCAGGGTACTAGCGGGGGGTACCTACAATGAGCAGTTCTTC. Protein product: CASRVLAGGTYNEQFF.

The chain has TRBV15 and TRBJ1-1; 7 bases align to TRBD1. Germline V lookup: CDR1 LNHNV, CDR2 YYDKDF (reference sequence). V shed 9 bases and J 1 base; nucleotides not matched to a gene: 11. The CDR3 covers 15 residues. Here the CDR3 reads CATSLGRQGNTEAFF. The CDR3 DNA is TGTGCCACGAGCCTAGGTCGACAGGGGAACACTGAAGCTTTCTTT.

This chain joins TRBV5-4 and TRBJ2-2; 8 nucleotides align to TRBD1. V lost 2 bases, J lost 7 bases, and 7 bases stayed unmatched. The CDR3 runs 15 residues. CDR1 and CDR2 from the germline V gene are SGHNT and YYREEE (reference sequence). The CDR3 loop is CASSLGTGRDGELFF. The DNA of the CDR3 is TGTGCCAGCAGCTTAGGGACAGGAAGGGACGGGGAGCTGTTTTTT.

The chain employs TRBV18 and TRBJ2-3; D remains unclear. The V gene lost 2 bases and the J gene lost 8 bases, with 11 bases spanning the gap. CDR1 is KGHSH and CDR2 is LQKENI in the germline V gene. This CDR3 is 13 amino acids long. CDR3 nucleotide sequence: TGTGCCAGCTCACCAAGTGTGGAGAGTACGCAGTATTTT. As protein: CASSPSVESTQYF.

V usage is TRBV19 and J usage is TRBJ1-2, with D possibly TRBD1 on 6 matching bases. V was cut by 8 bases and J by 5 bases, with 15 bases left in between. This CDR3 comprises 13 residues. In germline, CDR1 is LNHDA, CDR2 SQIVND (reference sequence). This chain's CDR3 is CASRPRGAYGYTF. The DNA for the CDR3 is TGTGCCAGTCGTCCTCGGGGGGCGTATGGCTACACCTTC.

The chain has TRBV19 and TRBJ2-7; TRBD2 is a possible D gene (6 bases). Per germline, CDR1 LNHDA and CDR2 SQIVND (reference sequence). The CDR3 loop spans 13 amino acids. V was pared by 4 bases and J by 2 bases, with 9 bases between. CDR3 region: CASSTGGTYEQYF. CDR3 sequence (DNA): TGTGCCAGTAGTACTGGCGGGACCTACGAGCAGTACTTC.

The rearrangement links TRBV7-2 to TRBJ1-5; D is possibly TRBD1 (5 bases). Trimming removed 3 bases at V and 1 base at J, with 10 bases between. The germline gives CDR1 SGHTA, CDR2 FQGNSA. The CDR3 consists of 15 residues. The CDR3 loop is CASSLDILSNQPQHF. CDR3 DNA sequence: TGTGCCAGCAGCTTGGACATCCTAAGCAATCAGCCCCAGCATTTT. Full variable domain (missing parts from reference TRBV7-2 and TRBJ1-5): GAGVSQSPSNKVTEKGKDVELRCDPISGHTALYWYRQSLGQGLEFLIYFQGNSAPDKSGLPSDRFSAERTGGSVSTLTIQRTQQEDSAVYLCASSLDILSNQPQHFGDGTRLSIL.

CDR3 sequence: CSASRGFQETQYF. CDR3 coding DNA: TGCAGTGCTAGTCGGGGATTCCAAGAGACCCAGTACTTC. This chain links TRBV20-1 with TRBJ2-5, with TRBD2 as a possible D gene (5 bases). Germline V CDR1 and CDR2: DFQATT, SNEGSKA (reference sequence). V lost 3 bases and J lost 1, with 9 bases in between. The CDR3 contains 13 residues.

V and J are TRBV4-2 and TRBJ1-3, with D unclear. V lost 0 bases, J lost 0 bases, and 12 bases lay in between. The germline V gene encodes CDR1 LGHNA and CDR2 YNFKEQ. This CDR3 has 17 amino acids. CDR3 in DNA: TGTGCCAGCAGCCAAGATCCCTCCCTTCTCTCTGGAAACACCATATATTTT. Amino acids: CASSQDPSLLSGNTIYF.

The chain recombines TRBV28 with TRBJ1-5; D is undetermined. Germline CDR1 and CDR2: MDHEN and SYDVKM. The CDR3 totals 15 residues. Trimming left V 2 bases short and J 0 bases short, with 8 bases between. CDR3 coding DNA: TGTGCCAGCAGTTTACTAGTTTATAGCAATCAGCCCCAGCATTTT. This gives the protein CASSLLVYSNQPQHF.

The rearrangement uses TRBV4-1 and TRBJ2-1; no clear D gene. The CDR3 length is 15 residues. Germline V gene sequence: CDR1 MGHRA, CDR2 YSYEKL. Trimming took 1 base from V and 7 from J, leaving 14 bases between them. In DNA, the CDR3 is TGCGCCAGCAGCCAAGGCTCCTCCCTCGGGAATGAGCAGTTCTTC. It translates to CASSQGSSLGNEQFF.

The chain carries TRBV9 and TRBJ2-1; TRBD1 agrees at 9 bases. The V and J ends lost 1 base and 6 bases, in that order; junction bases with no gene match: 5. The CDR3 loop spans 15 amino acids. Germline CDR1 is SGDLS and CDR2 is YYNGEE. CDR3 sequence reads: CASSVRGTGFNEQFF. In nucleotides, the CDR3 is TGTGCCAGCAGCGTACGGGGGACAGGGTTCAATGAGCAGTTCTTC.